This T cell receptor (beta chain) was captured in a study of cytomegalovirus exposure and HLA in healthy donors. It was with 60 Vbeta and 13 Jbeta primers that the PCR ran. TCRdb's copy holds only in-frame clones and misses some; the assay was immunoSEQ multiplex PCR. This table has 160,000 or so clones, around four fifths appearing once. The V gene's germline CDR1 is SGHNT and CDR2 YYREEE (reference sequence). V shed 5 bases and J shed 5 bases, with 14 bases lying between them. The CDR3 sequence is 15 residues long. The V gene is TRBV5-4, the J gene TRBJ1-6, with D uncertain. Sequencing used PBMCs. The receptor comes from a woman between 50 and 59 years old in good health and CMV-seronegative. The CDR3 DNA is TGTGCCAGCAGGTTCCCGTCGGGGAATAATTCACCCCTCCACTTT. This codes for CASRFPSGNNSPLHF.